This entry features one T cell receptor beta chain sequence. PCR primers comprised 60 Vbeta and 13 Jbeta primers. Generated by immunoSEQ multiplex PCR, the TCRdb table keeps only in-frame clones and is missing some. The table has about 140,000 clones, approximately 80% seen once. This sample is drawn from a study of cytomegalovirus exposure and HLA in healthy donors. V was trimmed by 4 bases and J by 0 bases, leaving 7 bases between them. This CDR3 region has 13 residues. Per the germline V gene, CDR1 is SGHRS and CDR2 is YFSETQ. Sequences were obtained from PBMCs. This clonotype originated in a man aged 40-49 years in good health and CMV-seropositive. The genes are TRBV5-1 and TRBJ1-1; no clear D gene. DNA of the CDR3: TGCGCCAGCAGCCAGTCCGTGAACACTGAAGCTTTCTTT. Translation gives CASSQSVNTEAFF.